This T cell receptor (beta chain) emerged from a study of CD8 T cells in ankylosing spondylitis. Overall study findings and caveats: Clones tied to disease were said to be significantly enriched in matched ankylosing spondylitis synovial fluid. Ankylosing spondylitis blood appeared to be characterized by a TCR beta motif of eight or nine highly homologous variants.

The V gene lost 5 bases and the J gene lost 7 bases, with 12 bases spanning the gap. The CDR3 covers 12 residues. Germline-derived CDR1 and CDR2 are DFQATT and SNEGSKA (reference sequence). TCRdb re-called the 5' RACE reads through MiXCR, storing one row per CDR3 protein. The table shows 300,000 to 350,000 distinct CDR3 sequences, with under 25% occurring only once. This clonotype was detected ten times or more. Its antigen is currently unknown. V is TRBV20-1 and J is TRBJ2-1; tentative D call: TRBD2 (5 bases). Sequencing was performed on blood, either unsorted or a sorted T cell fraction (not recorded which). This clonotype was obtained from a female donor with ankylosing spondylitis or in good health (not recorded which). As DNA, the CDR3 is TGCAGTGCTCTTGGTTCGGGGAATGAGCAGTTCTTC. Its protein product is CSALGSGNEQFF.